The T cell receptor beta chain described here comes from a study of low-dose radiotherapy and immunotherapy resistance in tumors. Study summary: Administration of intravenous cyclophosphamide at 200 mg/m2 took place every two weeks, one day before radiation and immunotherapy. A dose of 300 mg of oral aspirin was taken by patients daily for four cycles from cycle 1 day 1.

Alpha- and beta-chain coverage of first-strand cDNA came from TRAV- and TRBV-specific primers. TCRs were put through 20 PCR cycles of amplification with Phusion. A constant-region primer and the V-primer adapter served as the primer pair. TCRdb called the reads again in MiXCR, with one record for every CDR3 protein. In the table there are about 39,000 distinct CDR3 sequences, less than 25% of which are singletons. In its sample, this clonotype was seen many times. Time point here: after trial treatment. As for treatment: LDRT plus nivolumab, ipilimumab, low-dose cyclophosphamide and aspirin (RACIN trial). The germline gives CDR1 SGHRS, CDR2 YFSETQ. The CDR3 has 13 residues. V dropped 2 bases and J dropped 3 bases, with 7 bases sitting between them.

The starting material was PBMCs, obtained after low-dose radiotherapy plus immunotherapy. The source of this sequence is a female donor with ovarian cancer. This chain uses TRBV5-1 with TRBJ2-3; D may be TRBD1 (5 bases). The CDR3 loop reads CASSFRVTDTQYF. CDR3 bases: TGCGCCAGCAGCTTCAGGGTTACAGATACGCAGTATTTT. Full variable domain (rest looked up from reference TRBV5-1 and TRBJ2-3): KAGVTQTPRYLIKTRGQQVTLSCSPISGHRSVSWYQQTPGQGLQFLFEYFSETQRNKGNFPGRFSGRQFSNSRSEMNVSTLELGDSALYLCASSFRVTDTQYFGPGTRLTVL.